This section outlines one T cell receptor (beta chain) sequence together with its context. The entry originates in a study of blood T cell repertoires in COVID-19. At the level of the study: Sources were T cells, B-cell-depleted T cells, or PBMCs; the material itself was cDNA or gDNA.

The trim removed 0 bases at V and 3 bases at J, leaving 17 bases unmatched. This CDR3 region has 20 residues. Germline-derived CDR1 and CDR2 are MNHEY and SVGEGT. Seattle researchers signed up patients amid active infection and tracked them longitudinally. The protocol was immunoSEQ multiplex PCR, while the TCRdb copy is restricted to in-frame clones and leaves out a portion. Of about 160,000 clones in the sample, around 92% were seen once. The chain is built from TRBV6-2 or TRBV6-3 and TRBJ2-5; 9 positions agree with TRBD2. The sample comprised peripheral blood. The source is a man in his thirties or forties with COVID-19, enrolled during active disease. The CDR3: CASSYSTVLAAGGPEETQYF. The CDR3, as DNA: TGTGCCAGCAGTTACTCGACAGTGCTCGCCGCGGGAGGGCCGGAAGAGACCCAGTACTTC.